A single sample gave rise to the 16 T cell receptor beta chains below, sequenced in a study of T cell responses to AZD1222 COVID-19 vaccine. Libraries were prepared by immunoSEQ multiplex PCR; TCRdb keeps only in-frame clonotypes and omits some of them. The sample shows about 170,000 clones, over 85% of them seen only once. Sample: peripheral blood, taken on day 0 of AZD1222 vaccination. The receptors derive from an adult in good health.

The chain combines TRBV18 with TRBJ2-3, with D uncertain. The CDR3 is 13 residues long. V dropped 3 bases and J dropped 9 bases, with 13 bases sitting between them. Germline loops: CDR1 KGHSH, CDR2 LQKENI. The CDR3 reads CASSPRYVDTQYF. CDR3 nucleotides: TGTGCCAGCTCACCGAGATACGTCGACACGCAGTATTTT.

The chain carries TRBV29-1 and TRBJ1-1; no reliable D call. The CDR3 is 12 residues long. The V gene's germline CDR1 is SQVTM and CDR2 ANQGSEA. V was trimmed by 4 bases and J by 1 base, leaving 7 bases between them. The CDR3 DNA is TGCAGCGTTGTATCAAGGAACACTGAAGCTTTCTTT. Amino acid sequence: CSVVSRNTEAFF. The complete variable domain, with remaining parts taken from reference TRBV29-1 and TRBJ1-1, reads SAVISQKPSRDICQRGTSLTIQCQVDSQVTMMFWYRQQPGQSLTLIATANQGSEATYESGFVIDKFPISRPNLTFSTLTVSNMSPEDSSIYLCSVVSRNTEAFFGQGTRLTVV.

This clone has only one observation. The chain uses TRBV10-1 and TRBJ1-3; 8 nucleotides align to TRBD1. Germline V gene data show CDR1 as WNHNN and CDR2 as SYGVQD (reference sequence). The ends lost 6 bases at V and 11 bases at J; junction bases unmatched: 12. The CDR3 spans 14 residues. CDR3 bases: TGCGCCAGCAGCTCGACAGGGGACACGGATTCCATATATTTT. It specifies CASSSTGDTDSIYF.

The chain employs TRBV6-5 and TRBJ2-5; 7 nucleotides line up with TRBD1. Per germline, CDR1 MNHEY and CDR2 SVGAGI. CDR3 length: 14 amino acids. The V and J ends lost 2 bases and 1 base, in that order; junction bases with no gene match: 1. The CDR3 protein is CASSYTGAQETQYF. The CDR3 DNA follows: TGTGCCAGCAGTTACACAGGGGCCCAAGAGACCCAGTACTTC.

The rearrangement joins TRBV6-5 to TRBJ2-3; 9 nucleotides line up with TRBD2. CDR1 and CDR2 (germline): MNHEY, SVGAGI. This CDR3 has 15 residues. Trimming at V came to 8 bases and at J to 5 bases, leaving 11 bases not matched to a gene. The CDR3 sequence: CASDPRTSEGDTQYF. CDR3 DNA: TGTGCCAGCGACCCTAGGACTAGCGAGGGAGATACGCAGTATTTT.

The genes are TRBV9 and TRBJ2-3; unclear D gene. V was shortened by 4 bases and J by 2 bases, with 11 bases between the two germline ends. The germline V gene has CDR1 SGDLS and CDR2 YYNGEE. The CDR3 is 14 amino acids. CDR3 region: CASSPPKNTDTQYF. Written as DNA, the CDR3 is TGTGCCAGCAGCCCGCCTAAAAACACAGATACGCAGTATTTT. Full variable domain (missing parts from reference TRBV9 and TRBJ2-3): DSGVTQTPKHLITATGQRVTLRCSPRSGDLSVYWYQQSLDQGLQFLIQYYNGEERAKGNILERFSAQQFPDLHSELNLSSLELGDSALYFCASSPPKNTDTQYFGPGTRLTVL.

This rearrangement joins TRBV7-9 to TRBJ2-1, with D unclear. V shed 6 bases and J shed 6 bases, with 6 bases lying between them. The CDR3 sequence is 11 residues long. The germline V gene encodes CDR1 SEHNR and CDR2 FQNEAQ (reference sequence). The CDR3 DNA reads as TGTGCCAGCAGGGGCCCCAATGAGCAGTTCTTC. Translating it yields CASRGPNEQFF.

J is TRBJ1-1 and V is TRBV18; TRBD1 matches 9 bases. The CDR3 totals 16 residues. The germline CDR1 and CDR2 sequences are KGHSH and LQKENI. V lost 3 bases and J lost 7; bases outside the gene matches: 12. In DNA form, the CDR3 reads TGTGCCAGCTCACCGACGGGGACAGGGAAAAGGGGTGAAGCTTTCTTT. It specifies CASSPTGTGKRGEAFF.

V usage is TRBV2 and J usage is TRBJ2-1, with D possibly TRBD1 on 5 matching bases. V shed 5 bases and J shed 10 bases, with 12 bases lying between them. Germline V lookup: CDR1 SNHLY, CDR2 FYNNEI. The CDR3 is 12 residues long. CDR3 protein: CASSQLTGEQFF. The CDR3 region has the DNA TGTGCCAGCAGTCAATTAACAGGCGAGCAGTTCTTC.

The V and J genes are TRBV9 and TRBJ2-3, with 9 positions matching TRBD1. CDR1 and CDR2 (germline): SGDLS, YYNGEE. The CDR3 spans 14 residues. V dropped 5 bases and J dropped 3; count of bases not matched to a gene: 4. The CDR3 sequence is CASRWTGETDTQYF. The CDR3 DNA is TGTGCCAGCAGGTGGACAGGGGAAACAGATACGCAGTATTTT.

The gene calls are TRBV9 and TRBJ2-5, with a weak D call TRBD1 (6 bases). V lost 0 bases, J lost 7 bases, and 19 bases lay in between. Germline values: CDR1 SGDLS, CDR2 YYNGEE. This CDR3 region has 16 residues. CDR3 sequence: CASSVVDLLGAGTQYF. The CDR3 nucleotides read TGTGCCAGCAGCGTAGTGGATCTTTTGGGGGCCGGGACCCAGTACTTC.

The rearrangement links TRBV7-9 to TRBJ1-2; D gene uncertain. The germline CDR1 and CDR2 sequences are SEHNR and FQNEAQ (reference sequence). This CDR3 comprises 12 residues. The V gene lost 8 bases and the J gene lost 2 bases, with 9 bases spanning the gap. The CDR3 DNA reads TGTGCCAGCTGGGCCCAGAACTATGGCTACACCTTC. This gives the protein CASWAQNYGYTF. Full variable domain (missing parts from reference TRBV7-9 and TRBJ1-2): DTGVSQNPRHKITKRGQNVTFRCDPISEHNRLYWYRQTLGQGPEFLTYFQNEAQLEKSRLLSDRFSAERPKGSFSTLEIQRTEQGDSAMYLCASWAQNYGYTFGSGTRLTVV.

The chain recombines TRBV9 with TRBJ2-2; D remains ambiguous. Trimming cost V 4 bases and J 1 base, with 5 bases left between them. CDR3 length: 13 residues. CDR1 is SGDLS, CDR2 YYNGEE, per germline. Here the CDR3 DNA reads TGTGCCAGCAGCTCCGAGAACACCGGGGAGCTGTTTTTT. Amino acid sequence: CASSSENTGELFF.

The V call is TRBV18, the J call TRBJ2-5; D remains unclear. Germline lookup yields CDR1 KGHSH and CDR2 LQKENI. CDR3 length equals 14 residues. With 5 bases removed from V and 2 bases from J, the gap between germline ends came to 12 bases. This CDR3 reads CASSTNEGQETQYF. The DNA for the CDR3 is TGTGCCAGCTCAACTAACGAAGGTCAAGAGACCCAGTACTTC.

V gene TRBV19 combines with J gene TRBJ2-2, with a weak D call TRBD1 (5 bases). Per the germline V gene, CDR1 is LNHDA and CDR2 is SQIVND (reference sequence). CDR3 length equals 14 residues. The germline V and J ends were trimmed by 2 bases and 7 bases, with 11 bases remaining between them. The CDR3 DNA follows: TGTGCCAGTAGTATACAAGGGGCGGTCGGGGAGCTGTTTTTT. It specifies CASSIQGAVGELFF.

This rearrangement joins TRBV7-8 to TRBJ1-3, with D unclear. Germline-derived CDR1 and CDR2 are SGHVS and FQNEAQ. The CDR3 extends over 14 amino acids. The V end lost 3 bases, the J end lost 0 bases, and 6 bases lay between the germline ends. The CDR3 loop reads CASSFHFSGNTIYF. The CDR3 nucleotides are TGTGCCAGCAGCTTTCATTTCTCTGGAAACACCATATATTTT.